Below are 8 T cell receptor beta chains sequenced from a single sample in a study of OX40 agonist ivuxolimab in advanced cancers. Here immunoSEQ multiplex PCR was the method, and the copy in TCRdb shows in-frame clones only, minus some. The table shows some 10,000 clones, with roughly 86% occurring only once. The sequencing here drew on CD4+ or CD8+ T cells sorted from blood, taken in a trial of the OX40 agonist ivuxolimab. Every receptor here comes from an adult with an advanced solid tumor such as melanoma, head and neck, liver or kidney cancer.

Only one count was recorded for this clone. The CDR3 loop reads CASSFGDRAYNEQFF. Here the CDR3 DNA reads TGTGCCAGCAGCTTCGGAGACAGGGCCTACAATGAGCAGTTCTTC. This chain connects TRBV5-6 to TRBJ2-1; TRBD1 matches at 7 bases. The V gene's germline CDR1 is SGHDT and CDR2 YYEEEE. The ends lost 2 bases at V and 2 bases at J; junction bases unmatched: 4. The CDR3 covers 15 residues.

The J gene is TRBJ2-3, the V gene TRBV2; TRBD2 matches at 7 bases. The V and J ends lost 4 bases and 6 bases, in that order; junction bases with no gene match: 10. The CDR3 is 15 residues long. From germline, CDR1 is SNHLY and CDR2 FYNNEI. CDR3 residues: CASSVLARGPDTQYF. CDR3 DNA sequence: TGTGCCAGCAGTGTACTAGCGCGAGGACCTGATACGCAGTATTTT.

The chain combines TRBV6-4 with TRBJ2-3; no reliable D call. The CDR3 covers 14 residues. Germline values: CDR1 MRHNA, CDR2 SNTAGT. The V gene lost 3 bases and the J gene lost 1 base, with 8 bases spanning the gap. The CDR3 DNA sequence: TGTGCCAGCAGTGATAGGATTGGCACAGATACGCAGTATTTT. This encodes CASSDRIGTDTQYF.

The CDR3 sequence: CASSQAWDLASYEQYF. The CDR3 bases are TGCGCCAGCAGCCAAGCTTGGGACCTCGCCTCCTACGAGCAGTACTTC. The chain employs TRBV4-1 and TRBJ2-7; D possibly matches TRBD1 or TRBD2 (5 bases each). This CDR3 spans 16 amino acids. The germline gives CDR1 MGHRA, CDR2 YSYEKL. The ends were cut back, 1 base at V and 0 bases at J, with 13 bases in the middle.

This rearrangement joins TRBV7-9 to TRBJ1-2; D remains unclear. Germline V CDR1 and CDR2: SEHNR, FQNEAQ (reference sequence). This CDR3 region has 17 residues. The V and J ends lost 4 bases and 1 base respectively, with 19 bases between them. The CDR3 coding sequence is TGTGCCAGCAGCTCCCCGGGTCCCGATTCAAGTAACTATGGCTACACCTTC. Encoded protein: CASSSPGPDSSNYGYTF.

This chain connects TRBV2 to TRBJ2-7; TRBD1 agrees at 9 bases. The length of the CDR3 is 18 residues. V lost 2 bases, J lost 0 bases, and 11 bases stayed unmatched. CDR1 is SNHLY, CDR2 FYNNEI, per germline. The CDR3 spells CASSEPIFRDRVSYEQYF. The CDR3, as DNA: TGTGCCAGCAGTGAACCAATTTTCCGGGACAGGGTCTCCTACGAGCAGTACTTC.

This clone was detected only once. The rearrangement links TRBV10-3 to TRBJ1-1; D is unclear. CDR1 is ENHRY, CDR2 SYGVKD, per germline. Trimming left V 0 bases short and J 4 bases short, with 12 bases between. The length of the CDR3 is 15 residues. In DNA, the CDR3 is TGTGCCATCAGTGAGTCTGGGGTATCGGGCACTGAAGCTTTCTTT. Amino acid sequence: CAISESGVSGTEAFF.

This chain connects TRBV28 to TRBJ1-5, with D possibly TRBD1 on 5 matching bases. There are 15 residues in the CDR3. Germline lookup yields CDR1 MDHEN and CDR2 SYDVKM. Trimming left V 4 bases short and J 5 bases short, with 15 bases between. The DNA of the CDR3 is TGTGCCAGCAGTTATGGGGGAGGGTTGGATCAGCCCCAGCATTTT. Translating it yields CASSYGGGLDQPQHF.